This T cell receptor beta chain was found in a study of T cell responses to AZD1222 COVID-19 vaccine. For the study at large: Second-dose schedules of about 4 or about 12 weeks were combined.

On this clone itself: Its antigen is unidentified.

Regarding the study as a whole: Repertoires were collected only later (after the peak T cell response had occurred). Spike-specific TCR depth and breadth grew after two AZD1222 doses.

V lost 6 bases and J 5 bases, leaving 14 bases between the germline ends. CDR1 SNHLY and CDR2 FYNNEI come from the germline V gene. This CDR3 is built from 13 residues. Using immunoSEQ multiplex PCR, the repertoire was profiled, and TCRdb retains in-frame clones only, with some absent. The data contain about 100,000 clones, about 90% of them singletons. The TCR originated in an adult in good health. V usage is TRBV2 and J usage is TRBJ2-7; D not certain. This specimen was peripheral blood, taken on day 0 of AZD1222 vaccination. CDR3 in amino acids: CASRAEPLDEQYF. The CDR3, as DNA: TGTGCCAGCAGAGCCGAGCCTCTCGACGAGCAGTACTTC.